This section outlines one T cell receptor (beta chain) sequence together with its context. Its matching antigen is unknown. At one end, the junction sequence differs from germline, possibly due to a read error. The record originates from a study of tumor-infiltrating lymphocytes in primary liver carcinoma. General study points: Blood trailed tumors significantly in top-250-clone fraction (p = 0.039).

TCR beta cDNA was prepared out of roughly 490 ng total RNA by means of a constant-region primer. For TCR beta, libraries were produced by three nested multiplex PCR rounds using slightly modified ARM-PCR. Two initial PCR rounds of roughly 10 cycles each paired TRBV1-TRBV30 forward primers with a C-beta reverse primer. TCRdb reanalysed the multiplex PCR reads using MiXCR and keeps one entry per CDR3 protein. The repertoire holds 300,000 to 400,000 distinct CDR3 sequences, with less than 65% as singletons. They got blood RNA out of unsorted whole blood and also pulled out germline DNA. Per the germline V gene, CDR1 is SGHAT and CDR2 is FQDESV (reference sequence). The CDR3 is made up of 15 amino acids.

Sequencing was performed on peripheral blood. The chain is built from TRBV11-1 and TRBJ2-3, with 7 bases fitting TRBD2. The receptor comes from a man aged 40-55 years with primary liver carcinoma and hepatitis B virus infection. CDR3 nucleotides: TGTGCCACTAGCGAAGGCGGGGGTTTGACAGATGCGCAGTATTTT. It specifies CATSEGGGLTDAQYF. The full variable domain, its missing parts supplied by reference TRBV11-1 and TRBJ2-3, is EAEVAQSPRYKITEKSQAVAFWCDPISGHATLYWYRQILGQGPELLVQFQDESVVDDSQLPKDRFSAERLKGVDSTLKIQPAELGDSAMYLCATSEGGGLTDAQYFGPGTRLTVL.